This T cell receptor (beta chain) appears in the sequencing data of a study of cytomegalovirus exposure and HLA in healthy donors. Assay used: immunoSEQ multiplex PCR; TCRdb lists only in-frame clones, some missing. The sample has 130,000 or so clones, around nine tenths seen once; the top ten hold over 3%. Overall study findings and caveats: Reports described diagnosis of cytomegalovirus status by the classifier as highly specific and sensitive. The study listed under 200 cytomegalovirus-associated TCR beta chains.

The donors were members of the validation cohort comprising approximately 110 subjects, separate from the approximately 670-subject first cohort. About this clone itself: Its antigen is not known.

The specimen was PBMCs. This clonotype was obtained from a young man in good health and CMV-seronegative.

This chain's CDR3 is CAREDRGAGELFF. CDR3 DNA: TGTGCCAGAGAGGACAGGGGGGCCGGGGAGCTGTTTTTT. The chain has TRBV2 and TRBJ2-2; TRBD1 agrees at 10 bases. Germline CDR1 is SNHLY and CDR2 is FYNNEI. The CDR3 is 13 residues long. V shed 9 bases, J shed 6 bases, and the junction held 4 bases outside the gene matches.